These T cell receptor beta chains were read from a single sample in a study of T cell repertoires in cytomegalovirus infection. No antigen has been identified for these receptors. Via MiXCR, TCRdb re-called the reads, giving one row per CDR3 protein. The data show more than 300,000 distinct CDR3 sequences, around a third seen once. Material: cultured PBMCs, obtained from culture after CMV antigen stimulation. The origin of the receptors is a human donor in good health (CMV status not recorded). Some clones in this sample may be carry-over from other donors' samples. Each CDR3 is given with its conserved first and last residue. Fields, in order: V gene, clone size, J gene, D gene, CDR3 protein, CDR3 DNA. A D gene is named only where the DNA matches it firmly. Clone size is shown for a subset of rows, as once, few, many or a class of expanded clone.

V: TRBV7-2; size: few; J: TRBJ2-1; D: TRBD2; CDR3: CASSLGPPGAGDGYEQFF; DNA: TGTGCCAGCAGCTTAGGGCCCCCAGGAGCGGGAGATGGGTATGAGCAGTTCTTC
V: TRBV28; size: NA; J: TRBJ1-3; D: NA; CDR3: CASSPRGKAGNTIYF; DNA: TGTGCCAGCAGCCCGAGGGGTAAGGCTGGAAACACCATATATTTT
V: TRBV5-1; size: NA; J: TRBJ2-2; D: TRBD2; CDR3: CASSPRTSGIGNTGELFF; DNA: TGCGCCAGCAGCCCCCGGACTAGCGGGATAGGGAACACCGGGGAGCTGTTTTTT
V: TRBV20-1; size: NA; J: TRBJ2-3; D: NA; CDR3: CSARDYVKSTDTQYF; DNA: TGCAGTGCTAGAGACTATGTGAAAAGCACAGATACGCAGTATTTT
V: TRBV28; size: many; J: TRBJ2-1; D: NA; CDR3: CASSFPLNEQFF; DNA: TGTGCCAGCAGTTTTCCCCTTAATGAGCAGTTCTTC
V: TRBV19; size: few; J: TRBJ2-1; D: NA; CDR3: CASRSDVNSYNEQFF; DNA: TGTGCCAGTAGATCAGACGTGAACTCCTACAATGAGCAGTTCTTC
V: TRBV7-2; size: few; J: TRBJ1-1; D: TRBD1; CDR3: CASSGPRGGIAEAFF; DNA: TGTGCCAGCAGCGGGCCCAGGGGGGGCATCGCTGAAGCTTTCTTT
V: TRBV11-3; size: NA; J: TRBJ1-5; D: NA; CDR3: CASSLFGANQPQHF; DNA: TGTGCCAGCAGCTTATTTGGAGCTAATCAGCCCCAGCATTTT
V: TRBV20-1; size: few; J: TRBJ1-1; D: TRBD1; CDR3: CSATRQGGLEAFF; DNA: TGCAGTGCTACCCGACAGGGGGGACTCGAAGCTTTCTTT
V: TRBV7-8; size: many; J: TRBJ1-5; D: TRBD1; CDR3: CASSLGTGGNQPQHF; DNA: TGTGCCAGCAGCTTAGGTACAGGGGGCAATCAGCCCCAGCATTTT
V: TRBV7-8; size: NA; J: TRBJ2-1; D: TRBD2; CDR3: CASSPRGAGDYNEQFF; DNA: TGTGCCAGCAGCCCCCGGGGAGCGGGAGATTACAATGAGCAGTTCTTC
V: TRBV12-5; size: few; J: TRBJ2-1; D: TRBD2; CDR3: CASAFSGTSVYNEQFF; DNA: TGTGCTAGTGCCTTCTCCGGGACTAGCGTCTACAATGAGCAGTTCTTC
V: TRBV7-2; size: many; J: TRBJ1-5; D: NA; CDR3: CASSLVGMSNQPQHF; DNA: TGTGCCAGCAGCTTAGTAGGGATGAGCAATCAGCCCCAGCATTTT
V: TRBV7-2; size: many; J: TRBJ1-3; D: NA; CDR3: CASSLGGGNTIYF; DNA: TGTGCCAGCAGCTTAGGGGGTGGAAACACCATATATTTT
V: TRBV10-3; size: NA; J: TRBJ1-5; D: TRBD1; CDR3: CAIGDRVEPQHF; DNA: TGTGCCATCGGAGACAGGGTAGAGCCCCAGCATTTT
V: TRBV4-3; size: few; J: TRBJ1-2; D: NA; CDR3: CASSQDLGHGYTF; DNA: TGCGCCAGCAGCCAAGATCTAGGGCATGGCTACACCTTC
V: TRBV6-2/TRBV6-3; size: NA; J: TRBJ2-1; D: TRBD2; CDR3: CASSYSTGTSYNEQFF; DNA: TGTGCCAGCAGTTACTCGACTGGGACTAGCTACAATGAGCAGTTCTTC
V: TRBV30; size: few; J: TRBJ2-3; D: TRBD2; CDR3: CAWRSTGGSDTQYF; DNA: TGTGCCTGGCGCTCGACGGGAGGGTCGGATACGCAGTATTTT
V: TRBV19; size: NA; J: TRBJ1-5; D: TRBD1; CDR3: CASSPTGGSAQPQHF; DNA: TGTGCCAGTAGTCCTACAGGGGGCTCGGCTCAGCCCCAGCATTTT
V: TRBV7-2; size: NA; J: TRBJ2-2; D: TRBD2; CDR3: CASKTGTSGIAGELFF; DNA: TGTGCCAGCAAAACAGGGACTAGCGGGATTGCCGGGGAGCTGTTTTTT
V: TRBV7-2; size: many; J: TRBJ2-7; D: TRBD1; CDR3: CASSFTGTGGYEQYF; DNA: TGTGCCAGCAGCTTTACCGGGACAGGGGGTTACGAGCAGTACTTC
V: TRBV28; size: NA; J: TRBJ2-1; D: TRBD2; CDR3: CASSRLSGGRYNEQFF; DNA: TGTGCCAGCAGCCGGCTCAGCGGGGGCCGGTACAATGAGCAGTTCTTC
V: TRBV7-8; size: NA; J: TRBJ1-5; D: NA; CDR3: CASSLGLTRGPNQPQHF; DNA: TGTGCCAGCAGCTTAGGGCTTACTAGAGGCCCCAATCAGCCCCAGCATTTT
V: TRBV6-1; size: few; J: TRBJ2-7; D: NA; CDR3: CASSARESYEQYF; DNA: TGTGCCAGCAGTGCCCGAGAGTCCTACGAGCAGTACTTC
V: TRBV24-1; size: few; J: TRBJ2-5; D: NA; CDR3: CATSDLSGGETQYF; DNA: TGTGCCACCAGTGATTTGTCGGGGGGCGAGACCCAGTACTTC
V: TRBV4-3; size: NA; J: TRBJ2-1; D: NA; CDR3: CASSPGTTNEQFF; DNA: TGCGCCAGCAGCCCCGGGACAACCAATGAGCAGTTCTTC
V: TRBV2; size: NA; J: TRBJ2-7; D: TRBD2; CDR3: CASSEAPGLLTYEQYF; DNA: TGTGCCAGCAGTGAAGCGCCGGGACTACTCACCTACGAGCAGTACTTC
V: TRBV12-3/TRBV12-4; size: few; J: TRBJ2-3; D: TRBD2; CDR3: CASSPASGRLPDTQYF; DNA: TGTGCCAGCAGTCCGGCTAGCGGGAGGTTGCCAGATACGCAGTATTTT
V: TRBV20-1; size: few; J: TRBJ2-7; D: TRBD1; CDR3: CSARKLGTGFYEQYF; DNA: TGCAGTGCTAGGAAGCTCGGGACAGGGTTCTACGAGCAGTACTTC
V: TRBV15; size: NA; J: TRBJ2-1; D: NA; CDR3: CATSTRGAGAAFNEQFF; DNA: TGTGCCACCAGCACCCGAGGGGCAGGGGCAGCTTTCAATGAGCAGTTCTTC
V: TRBV7-6; size: few; J: TRBJ2-1; D: NA; CDR3: CASSLGAVSSYNEQFF; DNA: TGTGCCAGCAGTTTGGGGGCCGTAAGCTCCTACAATGAGCAGTTCTTC
V: TRBV12-3/TRBV12-4; size: NA; J: TRBJ1-3; D: NA; CDR3: CASRGGNQRNTIYF; DNA: TGTGCCAGCAGGGGAGGAAATCAAAGAAACACCATATATTTT
V: TRBV18; size: NA; J: TRBJ2-3; D: TRBD2; CDR3: CASSPALAGETDTQYF; DNA: TGTGCCAGCTCACCCGCGCTAGCGGGAGAAACAGATACGCAGTATTTT
V: TRBV12-3/TRBV12-4; size: few; J: TRBJ1-2; D: NA; CDR3: CASSLVPELYYGYTF; DNA: TGTGCCAGCAGTTTAGTGCCGGAACTCTACTATGGCTACACCTTC
V: TRBV7-2; size: many; J: TRBJ2-1; D: NA; CDR3: CASSLDETVYNEQFF; DNA: TGTGCCAGCAGCTTAGATGAGACTGTCTACAATGAGCAGTTCTTC
V: TRBV5-1; size: NA; J: TRBJ2-1; D: TRBD2; CDR3: CASSSTSGAHNEQFF; DNA: TGCGCCAGCAGCTCAACTAGCGGGGCCCACAATGAGCAGTTCTTC
V: TRBV19; size: NA; J: TRBJ2-5; D: NA; CDR3: CASSSLGVATQYF; DNA: TGTGCCAGTAGTTCTTTGGGGGTTGCGACCCAGTACTTC
V: TRBV4-1; size: NA; J: TRBJ2-1; D: NA; CDR3: CASSQRQRGNEQFF; DNA: TGCGCCAGCAGCCAAAGGCAGAGAGGAAATGAGCAGTTCTTC
V: TRBV6-1; size: NA; J: TRBJ2-7; D: NA; CDR3: CASSDGQGRASGSYEQYF; DNA: TGTGCCAGCAGCGACGGACAGGGGAGGGCTAGCGGGAGTTACGAGCAGTACTTC
V: TRBV12-3/TRBV12-4; size: NA; J: TRBJ2-1; D: NA; CDR3: CASAFHAREGFF; DNA: TGTGCCAGCGCCTTTCATGCACGAGAAGGGTTCTTC
V: TRBV7-6; size: NA; J: TRBJ1-2; D: NA; CDR3: CASSPQGVVGYTF; DNA: TGTGCCAGCAGCCCACAGGGAGTTGTGGGATACACCTTC
V: TRBV12-3/TRBV12-4; size: once; J: TRBJ2-3; D: NA; CDR3: CASSSRVGTDTQYF; DNA: TGTGCCAGCAGCTCCAGGGTGGGCACAGATACGCAGTATTTT
V: TRBV29-1; size: NA; J: TRBJ2-3; D: TRBD1; CDR3: CSVVGTGNTDTQYF; DNA: TGCAGCGTTGTTGGGACAGGGAACACAGATACGCAGTATTTT
V: TRBV2; size: few; J: TRBJ2-5; D: NA; CDR3: CASSFRKQETQYF; DNA: TGTGCCAGCAGTTTCCGAAAACAAGAGACCCAGTACTTC
V: TRBV29-1; size: NA; J: TRBJ1-2; D: NA; CDR3: CSVGDDGVGYTF; DNA: TGCAGCGTTGGGGACGACGGGGTTGGCTACACCTTC
V: TRBV15; size: NA; J: TRBJ2-2; D: NA; CDR3: CATSRSRVAGELFF; DNA: TGTGCCACCAGCAGAAGCAGGGTGGCCGGGGAGCTGTTTTTT
V: TRBV12-3/TRBV12-4; size: few; J: TRBJ1-5; D: TRBD1; CDR3: CASGTGVSPRQPQHF; DNA: TGTGCCAGCGGGACAGGGGTATCACCCAGACAGCCCCAGCATTTT
V: TRBV20-1; size: NA; J: TRBJ2-2; D: TRBD2; CDR3: CSARWGWGRATGELFF; DNA: TGCAGTGCTAGATGGGGGTGGGGGAGGGCCACCGGGGAGCTGTTTTTT
V: TRBV7-9; size: few; J: TRBJ1-2; D: NA; CDR3: CASSFQDRSWGYTF; DNA: TGTGCCAGCAGCTTCCAGGACAGAAGTTGGGGCTACACCTTC
V: TRBV20-1; size: NA; J: TRBJ1-5; D: NA; CDR3: CSAQGGRSNQPQHF; DNA: TGCAGTGCTCAAGGGGGACGGAGCAATCAGCCCCAGCATTTT
V: TRBV7-9; size: NA; J: TRBJ2-3; D: TRBD2; CDR3: CASSLFLAGGPTSTDTQYF; DNA: TGTGCCAGCAGCTTATTTCTAGCGGGAGGACCCACTAGCACAGATACGCAGTATTTT
V: TRBV5-1; size: NA; J: TRBJ2-6; D: TRBD2; CDR3: CASSSGLAGAGANVLTF; DNA: TGCGCCAGCAGCTCCGGACTAGCGGGAGCTGGGGCCAACGTCCTGACTTTC
V: TRBV20-1; size: few; J: TRBJ2-1; D: NA; CDR3: CSARDPYHNEQFF; DNA: TGCAGTGCTAGAGATCCCTACCACAATGAGCAGTTCTTC
V: TRBV30; size: once; J: TRBJ2-1; D: NA; CDR3: CAWSAGQQFF; DNA: TGTGCCTGGAGTGCGGGACAGCAGTTCTTC
V: TRBV27; size: NA; J: TRBJ2-2; D: TRBD2; CDR3: CASSSGLADFGELFF; DNA: TGTGCCAGCAGTTCGGGACTAGCGGATTTCGGGGAGCTGTTTTTT
V: TRBV4-2; size: NA; J: TRBJ2-3; D: NA; CDR3: CASSQGTALGDTQYF; DNA: TGTGCCAGCAGCCAAGGTACAGCCCTTGGAGATACGCAGTATTTT
V: TRBV7-8; size: many; J: TRBJ1-2; D: NA; CDR3: CASSLGRLSGYTF; DNA: TGTGCCAGCAGCTTGGGACGGCTCTCGGGCTACACCTTC